This entry concerns a single T cell receptor beta chain. No antigen is known for it. Per-nucleotide qualities are absent, and no much larger clonotype sits a single base away. The germline V gene (reference sequence) specifies SEHNR as CDR1 and FQNEAQ as CDR2. Trimming costs V 10 bases and J 4 bases, and their ends lie 20 bases apart. The CDR3 runs 15 residues from the cysteine to the phenylalanine. The read is trimmed to its CDR3 DNA, 45 bases read in frame from base 1. These data are taken from a study of shared clonotypes between healthy human individuals (dated by TCRdb to 2020 to 2022). Describing the broader study: The cohort comprised two women and three men aged 18 to 49 years. Per donor, three plates each were used for CD4 naive and CD4 memory, two for CD8 naive, and one for CD8 memory. To estimate repertoire size and how much clonotype sharing occurs between individuals, the study deeply sequenced the blood TCR repertoires of about five healthy adults. To increase sequencing depth and limit assay-specific biases, TCR repertoire library preparation and sequencing were carried out by different laboratories using diverse techniques. Leukapheresis yielded between about 0.85 and 9 billion PBMCs per donor.

TCR CDR3 regions were amplified from genomic DNA by multiplex PCR using the deep immunoSEQ assay. For each cell subset, the extracted genomic DNA was distributed evenly across all wells of several immunoSEQ 96-well plates, and each plate served as one replicate. For sorted subsets, about 210 ng of genomic DNA, equivalent to roughly 30,000 T cell genomes, went into each replicate PCR. Purified libraries were measured with a Qubit 3.0 fluorometer, size-checked on a Bioanalyzer 2100, and measured again with the KAPA Library Quantification kit. Each immunoSEQ 96-well plate was sequenced on its own single-read 150-cycle Illumina NextSeq 550 flow cell. Turning to the authors' computational methods: Because only junctional sequences without quality scores were contained in the immunoSEQ output, filtering matching that applied to full-length reads could not be performed. To assign V/J genes and CDR3, sequences were annotated using PyIR, a Python wrapper for IgBLAST v1.9, with IMGT germline references. Reads with weak V/J assignments (E-value above 1e-6), missing CDR3, stop codons, out-of-frame junctions, or ambiguous translated residues were removed. A V3J clonotype was defined by an identical inferred V gene, J gene, and CDR3 amino acid sequence. Percentage overlap between repertoires was computed as shared unique clonotypes divided by the size of the smaller repertoire. RTK rarefaction, the Chao1 estimator, and Recon v2.1 estimates of unobserved clonotypes were used to assess repertoire richness. For all TCRbeta clonotypes obtained by the gDNA method from a handful of donors, generation probabilities were computed with OLGA. The source is immuneACCESS, and TCRdb retained only in-frame sequences with V and J called. Part of the clones is not carried over; for the studies checked, unresolved V genes explain less than half of this, and the remainder is unexplained. Clone size and V and J calls were adopted from that table, with D and trimming inferred from the DNA. The sample table lists about 1.5 million clones, roughly 96% of them with a count of one. Roughly 1.2% of the sample is taken by the ten largest.

The donors were healthy, HIV-negative adults who had no recently reported acute infections or vaccinations. All donors were Caucasian adults living in Nashville, Tennessee, USA. CD4+ T cells were enriched through magnetic negative selection, after which naive cells were positively selected on CD45RA and the remaining negative fraction served as the memory subset. Blood was obtained by leukapheresis, after which PBMCs were separated by Ficoll-Histopaque density gradient centrifugation and cryopreserved in liquid nitrogen vapor phase. Analytical flow cytometry was used to check the purity and quantity of each magnetically sorted T cell population. Genomic DNA was isolated from every sorted fraction and measured by UV absorbance on a Nanodrop 2000c. Overall results and qualifications from the work: The small number of donors limited the genetic and exposure-history diversity represented. Only blood was sampled, and tissue TCR repertoires likely differ from those in blood. When a handful of donors were compared, the shared fraction of clonotypes was approximately 5% for naive CD4, 3.5% to 4% for naive CD8, more than 2% for memory CD4, and roughly 0.4% for memory CD8. Naive subsets generally had larger estimated clonotype richness than memory subsets did. Based on pairwise subsampling, the degree of clonotype sharing among donors was expected to be affected by sequencing depth. Rarefaction of sorted-subset datasets indicated incomplete sequencing despite the large sequencing depth. Compared with non-shared clonotypes, clonotypes shared by all four sorted-subset donors had higher generation probabilities.

Input material: naive CD4+ T cells sorted from blood. The meaning of the sample's cell subset or site label: CD45RA+ positively selected. This clonotype was obtained from a man aged 25 to 45 in good health. The chain uses TRBV7-9 and TRBJ2-1, with the D call perhaps TRBD1 or TRBD2, as 6 bases match in each case. The CDR3 protein sequence reads: CAITFWGAPYNEQFF. The DNA sequence is TGTGCCATTACCTTCTGGGGGGCGCCTTACAATGAGCAGTTCTTC.